These 20 T cell receptor beta chains originate from one sample sequenced in a study of blood T cell repertoires in COVID-19. Measured with immunoSEQ multiplex PCR; TCRdb has only the in-frame clones, and not every one. This sample has some 120,000 clones, with approximately 84% found just once. Specimen: peripheral blood. The receptors originated from a man in his 70s with active or convalescent COVID-19.

This chain joins TRBV11-2 and TRBJ1-2; the D is unclear. CDR3 length equals 14 residues. Trimming pared 5 bases from V and 8 bases from J, leaving 18 bases between. In germline, CDR1 is SGHAT, CDR2 FQNNGV. The CDR3 is CASSPPWERVGYTF. CDR3 DNA sequence: TGTGCCAGCAGCCCGCCCTGGGAGAGGGTCGGCTACACCTTC.

The chain has TRBV2 and TRBJ1-5; D gene ambiguous. Trimming removed 1 base from V and 5 bases from J, with 9 bases in between. The CDR3 is 14 residues long. The germline CDR1 and CDR2 sequences are SNHLY and FYNNEI. The CDR3 bases are TGTGCCAGCAGTGAAGAAGGGAGGGATCAGCCCCAGCATTTT. Translated: CASSEEGRDQPQHF.

The genes are TRBV18 and TRBJ2-7; weak D call: TRBD2 (6 bases). The CDR3 runs to 16 residues. The V and J ends lost 2 bases and 3 bases respectively, with 17 bases between them. CDR1 and CDR2 from the germline V gene are KGHSH and LQKENI. The DNA for the CDR3 is TGTGCCAGCTCACCAGTCGGAGGGACGACGGGCTACGAGCAGTACTTC. Translated, it gives CASSPVGGTTGYEQYF.

The chain joins TRBV29-1 to TRBJ2-5, with unresolved D. The CDR3 is made up of 11 amino acids. CDR1 is SQVTM and CDR2 is ANQGSEA in the germline V gene. V lost 7 bases, J lost 5 bases, and 11 bases lay in between. The CDR3 bases are TGCAGCGGAGGCTACGGGGAGACCCAGTACTTC. It specifies CSGGYGETQYF.

J is TRBJ2-7 and V is TRBV19, with D hard to call. Germline CDR1 LNHDA, CDR2 SQIVND (reference sequence). Trimming removed 8 bases from V and 0 bases from J, with 8 bases in between. The CDR3 is 12 amino acids. Here the CDR3 DNA reads TGTGCCAGTGTGGGCAGCTCCTACGAGCAGTACTTC. Translating it yields CASVGSSYEQYF.

The chain employs TRBV7-2 and TRBJ2-7; 7 nucleotides line up with TRBD1. V shed 3 bases, J shed 0 bases, and the junction held 5 bases outside the gene matches. Per the germline V gene, CDR1 is SGHTA and CDR2 is FQGNSA. The CDR3 is 15 residues long. CDR3 sequence reads: CASSFTGTDSYEQYF. The CDR3 DNA reads TGTGCCAGCAGCTTTACCGGGACAGACTCCTACGAGCAGTACTTC.

The chain carries TRBV5-1 and TRBJ1-2, with 7 nucleotides matching TRBD1. Unmatched junction bases numbered 11, after V lost 0 bases and J lost 6 bases. The CDR3 runs 16 residues. Germline loops: CDR1 SGHRS, CDR2 YFSETQ. CDR3 loop: CASSLAGGYRGDGYTF. The CDR3 DNA is TGCGCCAGCAGCTTGGCCGGTGGATACAGGGGCGATGGCTACACCTTC. The whole variable domain, filled in from reference TRBV5-1 and TRBJ1-2, reads KAGVTQTPRYLIKTRGQQVTLSCSPISGHRSVSWYQQTPGQGLQFLFEYFSETQRNKGNFPGRFSGRQFSNSRSEMNVSTLELGDSALYLCASSLAGGYRGDGYTFGSGTRLTVV.

The chain uses TRBV29-1 and TRBJ1-1; no firm D call. Germline-derived CDR1 and CDR2 are SQVTM and ANQGSEA. The length of the CDR3 is 12 residues. The germline V and J ends were trimmed by 6 bases and 3 bases, with 11 bases remaining between them. Here the CDR3 reads CSVVDGDTEAFF. As DNA, the CDR3 is TGCAGCGTCGTTGACGGAGACACTGAAGCTTTCTTT.

The rearrangement joins TRBV30 to TRBJ1-4; D is perhaps TRBD1 (5 bases). Germline-derived CDR1 and CDR2 are GTSNPN and SVGIG (reference sequence). The CDR3 is made up of 17 amino acids. V was trimmed by 1 base and J by 8 bases, leaving 23 bases between them. The CDR3 region has the DNA TGTGCCTGGAGTGACCCCGCAATACAGGTGGTAGGCGAAAAACTGTTTTTT. Residues: CAWSDPAIQVVGEKLFF.

V and J are TRBV4-3 and TRBJ1-2, with 7 bases identical to TRBD1. The CDR3 runs to 15 residues. V trimming: 0 bases; J trimming: 4 bases; junction bases outside the gene matches: 5. Germline CDR1 LGHNA, CDR2 YSLEER. CDR3 sequence (DNA): TGCGCCAGCAGCCAAGAACCCCGACAGGGCTATGGCTACACCTTC. Translation: CASSQEPRQGYGYTF.

The chain recombines TRBV9 with TRBJ2-5, with TRBD2 matching 7 bases. Trimming cost V 0 bases and J 2 bases; bases outside gene matches: 4. The length of the CDR3 is 15 residues. Germline CDR1 and CDR2: SGDLS and YYNGEE. CDR3 nucleotide sequence: TGTGCCAGCAGCGTAGTTGCGGGAGCACAAGAGACCCAGTACTTC. It specifies CASSVVAGAQETQYF. The whole variable domain, filled in from reference TRBV9 and TRBJ2-5, reads DSGVTQTPKHLITATGQRVTLRCSPRSGDLSVYWYQQSLDQGLQFLIQYYNGEERAKGNILERFSAQQFPDLHSELNLSSLELGDSALYFCASSVVAGAQETQYFGPGTRLLVL.

V is TRBV9 and J is TRBJ2-7; D uncertain. V was cut by 0 bases and J by 1 base, with 11 bases left in between. The germline gives CDR1 SGDLS, CDR2 YYNGEE. The CDR3 spans 15 residues. The CDR3 DNA reads TGTGCCAGCAGCGTAGGGGTGACTTCGTCCTACGAGCAGTACTTC. Translation gives CASSVGVTSSYEQYF. The full variable domain, with the rest looked up from reference TRBV9 and TRBJ2-7, is DSGVTQTPKHLITATGQRVTLRCSPRSGDLSVYWYQQSLDQGLQFLIQYYNGEERAKGNILERFSAQQFPDLHSELNLSSLELGDSALYFCASSVGVTSSYEQYFGPGTRLTVT.

The DNA of the CDR3 is TGTGCTAGTGGGCGAGGGAACACTGAAGCTTTCTTT. This translates into CASGRGNTEAFF. The rearrangement links TRBV12-5 to TRBJ1-1; D unclear. The length of the CDR3 is 12 residues. Germline-derived CDR1 and CDR2 are LGHNT and FRNRAP. With 6 bases removed from V and 1 base from J, the gap between germline ends came to 6 bases.

The chain has TRBV19 and TRBJ1-1; possibly TRBD1 for D (5 bases). In germline, CDR1 is LNHDA, CDR2 SQIVND (reference sequence). CDR3 size: 13 residues. Trimming took off 7 bases at V and 7 bases at J, with 16 bases between the two ends. The CDR3 sequence: CASNFGAGSEAFF. The CDR3 DNA is TGTGCCAGTAACTTTGGGGCCGGGAGTGAAGCTTTCTTT.

The genes are TRBV5-8 and TRBJ1-2; 7 nucleotides match TRBD1. This CDR3 has 17 residues. CDR1 is SGHTS and CDR2 is YDEGEE in the germline V gene. The V segment lost 1 base and the J segment 4 bases; nucleotides outside the gene matches: 13. The DNA for the CDR3 is TGTGCCAGCAGCTTGTTGTCCGGGACAGAAAATCTCTATGGCTACACCTTC. This codes for CASSLLSGTENLYGYTF.

The CDR3 DNA sequence: TGTGCCAGCTCACCGATAGGACAGAACACAGATACGCAGTATTTT. Amino acids: CASSPIGQNTDTQYF. The chain joins TRBV18 to TRBJ2-3; tentatively, D is TRBD1 (6 bases). The CDR3 is 15 residues long. Germline loops: CDR1 KGHSH, CDR2 LQKENI. V lost 3 bases to trimming and J lost 2 bases, with 12 bases between them.

The V call is TRBV5-6, the J call TRBJ2-5; D unresolved. Germline values: CDR1 SGHDT, CDR2 YYEEEE. CDR3 length equals 13 residues. The V end lost 4 bases, the J end lost 5 bases, and 12 bases lay between the germline ends. In nucleotides, the CDR3 is TGTGCCAGCAGCCCCCGAGGAGCGGAGACCCAGTACTTC. Its protein is CASSPRGAETQYF. Drawing the rest from reference TRBV5-6 and TRBJ2-5, the complete variable domain is DAGVTQSPTHLIKTRGQQVTLRCSPKSGHDTVSWYQQALGQGPQFIFQYYEEEERQRGNFPDRFSGHQFPNYSSELNVNALLLGDSALYLCASSPRGAETQYFGPGTRLLVL.

This chain joins TRBV11-3 and TRBJ1-4, with 9 bases lining up with TRBD1. This CDR3 has 15 residues. The germline V gene has CDR1 SGHNT and CDR2 YENEEA. V shed 3 bases, J shed 6 bases, and the junction held 5 bases outside the gene matches. The CDR3 spells CASSLTGTGYEKLFF. CDR3 coding DNA: TGTGCCAGCAGCTTGACCGGGACAGGGTATGAAAAACTGTTTTTT.

J is TRBJ2-5 and V is TRBV19, with D possibly being TRBD1 (5 bases). Trimming left V 6 bases short and J 2 bases short, with 13 bases between. The CDR3 covers 14 residues. CDR1 is LNHDA, CDR2 SQIVND, per germline (reference sequence). The CDR3 sequence: CASSPKGLQETQYF. CDR3 nucleotide sequence: TGTGCCAGTAGCCCTAAGGGGTTGCAAGAGACCCAGTACTTC.

The chain couples TRBV28 to TRBJ1-4; D remains ambiguous. Trimming pared 8 bases from V and 8 bases from J, leaving 6 bases between. This CDR3 region has 10 residues. The germline gives CDR1 MDHEN, CDR2 SYDVKM. In DNA form, the CDR3 reads TGTGCCAGCGGAGAAGAAAAACTGTTTTTT. This gives the protein CASGEEKLFF.